This T cell receptor beta chain was captured in a study of Ad26.COV2.S vaccination and SARS-CoV-2 variants. TCRdb's copy holds only in-frame clones and misses some; the assay was immunoSEQ multiplex PCR. The sample has over 450,000 clones, 89% seen once. The treatment here: around 19 received Ad26.COV2.S at low or high dose, single or two shots; roughly five received placebo; per-sample allocation not given. All samples were drawn on day 63, counting from the first vaccine or placebo injection. The clonotype originates from a person between 18 and 59 years old who received the Ad26.COV2.S COVID-19 vaccine or a placebo. Sample: peripheral blood, taken in a trial of Ad26.COV2.S vaccine versus placebo.

The CDR3 sequence is CASSFEAYGNTIYF. DNA for the CDR3: TGTGCCAGCAGTTTTGAGGCTTACGGAAACACCATATATTTT. This chain uses TRBV6-5 with TRBJ1-3, with D hard to call. There are 14 residues in the CDR3. The germline gives CDR1 MNHEY, CDR2 SVGAGI. V was trimmed by 4 bases and J by 4 bases, leaving 11 bases between them.